This TCR beta chain was sequenced during a study of shared clonotypes between healthy human individuals. TCRdb keeps only in-frame clones here, not all; method: immunoSEQ multiplex PCR. The top ten clones hold roughly 1% of a sample with some 2 million clones, 85% to 95% of them seen once. Broader study findings: Sequencing of the sorted subsets was shown by rarefaction to be incomplete despite large depth. The low donor count limited represented genetic and exposure-history diversity.

Terminally differentiated effector memory CD45RA+ cells were excluded from the naive CD8 cells, which were CD45RO-negative and positively selected for CCR7. As for this clone: What it binds is not known.

The sequencing input was naive CD8+ T cells sorted from blood. The source of this sequence is a man between 18 and 35 years old in good health.

CDR3 nucleotide sequence: TGTGCCAGCAGCGCGGGGGAGTTAACATCCGGGGAGCTGTTTTTT. Translation: CASSAGELTSGELFF. The chain uses TRBV2 and TRBJ2-2, with 7 bases identical to TRBD2. The CDR3 spans 15 residues. CDR1 is SNHLY and CDR2 is FYNNEI in the germline V gene. V gave up 6 bases and J gave up 6 bases; unmatched junction bases: 10.